This T cell receptor beta chain was retrieved from a study of blood T cell repertoires in COVID-19. Study as a whole: From the United States, Italy and Spain came samples of acute and convalescent COVID-19.

Generated by immunoSEQ multiplex PCR, the TCRdb table keeps only in-frame clones and is missing some. The sample shows tens of thousands of clones, approximately 77% of them seen only once. This clone is a singleton in its sample. V dropped 9 bases and J dropped 3 bases, with 17 bases sitting between them. Looked up from germline, CDR1 is LNHDA and CDR2 is SQIVND (reference sequence). The CDR3 has 14 residues. Sequencing was done on a sample of peripheral blood. This rearrangement joins TRBV19 to TRBJ1-1; D is unresolved. This TCR was sampled from a woman aged 70-85 years with COVID-19, enrolled during active disease. CDR3 amino acids: CASNLGGLDTEAFF. The CDR3 region has the DNA TGTGCCAGCAACTTAGGAGGATTGGACACTGAAGCTTTCTTT.